This TCR beta chain appears in the sequencing data of a study of blood T cell repertoires in COVID-19. Turning to the study itself: Acute and convalescent COVID-19 samples came from the United States, Italy and Spain. Sample material is recorded as cDNA or gDNA derived from T cells, B-cell-depleted T cells, or PBMCs.

How the authors handled the data: Reference gene primers were amplified, and this amplification served to estimate nucleated cell counts. Sequencing used immunoSEQ multiplex PCR; TCRdb keeps in-frame clones, though not all of them. V and J calls and clone size follow that table, whereas D and trimming were derived from the DNA. The sample consists of tens of thousands of clones, 80% to 90% of them appearing once. The V gene's germline CDR1 is SGDLS and CDR2 YYNGEE. The CDR3 runs 12 residues. V shed 0 bases and J shed 13 bases, with 12 bases lying between them. This clonotype was obtained from a man in his 70s with acute or convalescent COVID-19. Sequencing used peripheral blood. The chain is built from TRBV9 and TRBJ2-3, with a possible D match to TRBD2 (7 bases). The CDR3 coding sequence is TGTGCCAGCAGCGTAGGGGGGGGGCCCAAGTATTTT. It encodes CASSVGGGPKYF.